These 22 T cell receptor beta chains were sequenced from one sample in a study of cytomegalovirus exposure and HLA in healthy donors. The PCR employed 60 Vbeta primers together with 13 Jbeta primers. Libraries were prepared by immunoSEQ multiplex PCR; TCRdb keeps only in-frame clonotypes and omits some of them. The sample has around 130,000 clones; 65% to 90% are singletons. The sequenced material came from PBMCs. The source is a man aged 50-60 years in good health and CMV-seronegative.

In this sample, this clone turned up once. As DNA, the CDR3 is TGCGCCAGCAGCCCCCCCGGGCTTCTAGGGGGGGCCGGTGAGCAGTTCTTC. Amino acid sequence: CASSPPGLLGGAGEQFF. The chain joins TRBV5-1 to TRBJ2-1; TRBD2 is a possible D gene (7 bases). The CDR3 is 17 amino acids. V was shortened by 4 bases and J by 9 bases, with 26 bases between the two germline ends. Looked up from germline, CDR1 is SGHRS and CDR2 is YFSETQ.

The rearrangement links TRBV6-5 to TRBJ1-1, with D possibly TRBD1 on 6 matching bases. The CDR3 extends over 14 amino acids. The V and J ends lost 2 bases and 1 base respectively, with 8 bases between them. The germline V gene encodes CDR1 MNHEY and CDR2 SVGAGI. CDR3 coding DNA: TGTGCCAGCAGTTACAGGGGGAGGAACACTGAAGCTTTCTTT. Amino acid sequence: CASSYRGRNTEAFF.

The chain carries TRBV5-1 and TRBJ1-1; 8 bases are shared with TRBD1. Germline V CDR1 and CDR2: SGHRS, YFSETQ. The trim removed 4 bases at V and 4 bases at J, leaving 9 bases unmatched. The CDR3 length is 15 residues. CDR3 residues: CASSAWDRLSTEAFF. In nucleotides, the CDR3 is TGCGCCAGCAGCGCGTGGGACAGGTTGAGCACTGAAGCTTTCTTT.

The chain links TRBV6-4 to TRBJ2-3; weak D call: TRBD1 (5 bases). The V end lost 2 bases, the J end lost 6 bases, and 12 bases lay between the germline ends. This CDR3 has 14 amino acids. Germline V gives CDR1 MRHNA, CDR2 SNTAGT. CDR3 region: CASSDRQGGDTQYF. CDR3 DNA sequence: TGTGCCAGCAGTGACCGGCAGGGTGGGGATACGCAGTATTTT.

The V call is TRBV9, the J call TRBJ1-6; no clear D gene. With 0 bases removed from V and 11 bases from J, the gap between germline ends came to 9 bases. The CDR3 extends over 13 amino acids. Germline values: CDR1 SGDLS, CDR2 YYNGEE. The CDR3 sequence: CASSVGGRAPLHF. The CDR3 DNA reads as TGTGCCAGCAGCGTAGGAGGGCGTGCACCCCTCCACTTT.

This clone is a singleton in its sample. This chain uses TRBV6-1 with TRBJ1-2; D uncertain. The germline V gene encodes CDR1 MNHNS and CDR2 SASEGT. V dropped 5 bases and J dropped 5 bases, with 12 bases sitting between them. CDR3 length: 13 residues. The CDR3 protein is CASSLDRVYGYTF. The CDR3 bases are TGTGCCAGCAGTCTCGACCGGGTGTATGGCTACACCTTC.

The chain links TRBV2 to TRBJ2-2; D may be TRBD1 (6 bases). This CDR3 is 12 amino acids long. The germline V gene has CDR1 SNHLY and CDR2 FYNNEI. The V and J ends lost 9 bases and 4 bases respectively, with 9 bases between them. Here the CDR3 reads CASTRGTGELFF. CDR3 nucleotides: TGTGCCAGTACCAGGGGCACCGGGGAGCTGTTTTTT.

V is TRBV2 and J is TRBJ1-2; 8 bases agree with TRBD1. Losses at the gene ends were 6 bases for V and 7 bases for J; bases not matched to a gene: 7. The germline V gene encodes CDR1 SNHLY and CDR2 FYNNEI. This CDR3 region has 13 residues. In DNA form, the CDR3 reads TGTGCCAGCAGCGTGGACAGGGAACGTGGCTACACCTTC. Its protein product is CASSVDRERGYTF.

The genes are TRBV2 and TRBJ2-5, with 10 bases identical to TRBD1. The germline V gene encodes CDR1 SNHLY and CDR2 FYNNEI. V dropped 7 bases and J dropped 5; count of bases not matched to a gene: 4. The CDR3 length is 13 residues. CDR3 sequence reads: CASMGDRGETQYF. CDR3 sequence (DNA): TGTGCCAGCATGGGGGACAGGGGCGAGACCCAGTACTTC. The complete variable domain, with remaining parts taken from reference TRBV2 and TRBJ2-5, reads EPEVTQTPSHQVTQMGQEVILRCVPISNHLYFYWYRQILGQKVEFLVSFYNNEISEKSEIFDDQFSVERPDGSNFTLKIRSTKLEDSAMYFCASMGDRGETQYFGPGTRLLVL.

The genes are TRBV19 and TRBJ1-1; 8 bases agree with TRBD1. CDR3 length equals 14 residues. Germline V lookup: CDR1 LNHDA, CDR2 SQIVND (reference sequence). V gave up 7 bases and J gave up 8 bases; unmatched junction bases: 12. CDR3 in amino acids: CASKTPWTGREAFF. As DNA, the CDR3 is TGTGCCAGTAAAACCCCCTGGACAGGGCGCGAAGCTTTCTTT.

This clone was seen a single time. This chain links TRBV27 with TRBJ2-3; tentative D call: TRBD2 (6 bases). Germline V gives CDR1 MNHEY, CDR2 SMNVEV (reference sequence). This CDR3 is 15 amino acids long. V was trimmed by 5 bases and J by 5 bases, leaving 17 bases between them. This chain's CDR3 is CASSPGGLRQDTQYF. The DNA for the CDR3 is TGTGCCAGCAGTCCCGGGGGACTCCGCCAAGATACGCAGTATTTT.

This clone appeared once. The V gene is TRBV4-1, the J gene TRBJ1-1, with D possibly TRBD1 on 6 matching bases. The CDR3 spans 15 residues. Germline V gives CDR1 MGHRA, CDR2 YSYEKL. Trimming shortened V by 2 bases and J by 2 bases, and 12 bases separated the two germline ends. The CDR3 region is CASSQPGTSNTEAFF. The DNA for the CDR3 is TGCGCCAGCAGCCAACCCGGGACATCTAACACTGAAGCTTTCTTT.

The J gene is TRBJ1-2, the V gene TRBV30; 9 bases are shared with TRBD1. CDR1 is GTSNPN and CDR2 is SVGIG in the germline V gene (reference sequence). V lost 7 bases and J lost 7; bases outside the gene matches: 4. The CDR3 consists of 11 residues. CDR3 coding DNA: TGTGCCTTACAGGGGGCAACTGGCTACACCTTC. Amino acid sequence: CALQGATGYTF.

J is TRBJ2-3 and V is TRBV5-1, with TRBD1 identical over 9 bases. Germline V lookup: CDR1 SGHRS, CDR2 YFSETQ. V was clipped by 0 bases and J by 3 bases; unmatched bases: 11. CDR3 length equals 18 residues. The CDR3 region has the DNA TGCGCCAGCAGCTTGGAGAGGGGACAGGGAAGTGGGACAGATACGCAGTATTTT. Translated, it gives CASSLERGQGSGTDTQYF.

The V call is TRBV11-2, the J call TRBJ2-1; TRBD1 might be the D (5 bases). The CDR3 spans 16 residues. Germline CDR1 is SGHAT and CDR2 is FQNNGV. V lost 1 base and J lost 0, with 10 bases in between. The CDR3 reads CASSLAQGSSYNEQFF. The CDR3 nucleotides are TGTGCCAGCAGCTTAGCTCAGGGTAGCTCCTACAATGAGCAGTTCTTC.

The rearrangement links TRBV9 to TRBJ1-2, with 7 positions matching TRBD1. V trimming: 0 bases; J trimming: 4 bases; junction bases outside the gene matches: 0. The germline CDR1 and CDR2 sequences are SGDLS and YYNGEE. The CDR3 covers 13 residues. The CDR3 is CASSVGDSYGYTF. The CDR3 bases are TGTGCCAGCAGCGTAGGGGACAGCTATGGCTACACCTTC.

The chain uses TRBV30 and TRBJ1-1, with D perhaps TRBD1 (6 bases). The ends were cut back, 4 bases at V and 4 bases at J, with 22 bases in the middle. This CDR3 has 16 residues. Germline CDR1 reads GTSNPN; CDR2 reads SVGIG (reference sequence). This chain's CDR3 is CAWTLRGGLGGTEAFF. CDR3 nucleotide sequence: TGTGCCTGGACCCTAAGGGGGGGGTTGGGGGGCACTGAAGCTTTCTTT. The full variable domain, in which reference TRBV30 and TRBJ1-1 provide the parts outside the CDR3, is SQTIHQWPATLVQPVGSPLSLECTVEGTSNPNLYWYRQAAGRGLQLLFYSVGIGQISSEVPQNLSASRPQDRQFILSSKKLLLSDSGFYLCAWTLRGGLGGTEAFFGQGTRLTVV.

V gene TRBV14 combines with J gene TRBJ2-7; 9 bases match TRBD1. Looked up from germline, CDR1 is SGHDN and CDR2 is FVKESK. The CDR3 consists of 13 residues. The V gene end was trimmed by 8 bases and the J gene end by 4 bases; junction bases not matched to a gene: 6. CDR3 DNA: TGTGCCAGCCGGGGGACAGGGCTATACGAGCAGTACTTC. Translating gives CASRGTGLYEQYF.

The V call is TRBV30, the J call TRBJ1-5; D gene unclear. Germline V CDR1 and CDR2: GTSNPN, SVGIG (reference sequence). The CDR3 has 14 amino acids. V was cut by 2 bases and J by 10 bases, with 18 bases left in between. CDR3 DNA sequence: TGTGCCTGGAGTCAGCGAGGGTTGATAGGACCCCAGCATTTT. Translation: CAWSQRGLIGPQHF.

The rearrangement uses TRBV29-1 and TRBJ2-7; a possible D gene is TRBD2 (7 bases). The CDR3 is made up of 14 amino acids. Germline V gene sequence: CDR1 SQVTM, CDR2 ANQGSEA. V shed 4 bases and J shed 1 base, with 14 bases lying between them. The CDR3 protein is CSVAGGPLSYEQYF. The CDR3, as DNA: TGCAGCGTTGCGGGGGGCCCCCTATCCTACGAGCAGTACTTC.

The chain joins TRBV11-3 to TRBJ2-2; D ambiguous. V dropped 4 bases and J dropped 6 bases, with 12 bases sitting between them. Looked up from germline, CDR1 is SGHNT and CDR2 is YENEEA. This CDR3 comprises 14 residues. The chain's CDR3 is CASSSNIGAGELFF. CDR3 sequence (DNA): TGTGCCAGCAGCTCTAACATCGGAGCCGGGGAGCTGTTTTTT. The full variable domain, completed using reference TRBV11-3 and TRBJ2-2, is EAGVVQSPRYKIIEKKQPVAFWCNPISGHNTLYWYLQNLGQGPELLIRYENEEAVDDSQLPKDRFSAERLKGVDSTLKIQPAELGDSAVYLCASSSNIGAGELFFGEGSRLTVL.

Only one count was recorded for this clone. The rearrangement links TRBV5-1 to TRBJ1-2; TRBD1 matches at 8 bases. V shed 4 bases, J shed 7 bases, and the junction held 12 bases outside the gene matches. Looked up from germline, CDR1 is SGHRS and CDR2 is YFSETQ. The CDR3 runs to 15 residues. The DNA of the CDR3 is TGCGCCAGCAGCCATGGACAGGGAGATGGTAGTGGCTACACCTTC. Encoded protein: CASSHGQGDGSGYTF.